Below are 20 T cell receptor beta chains sequenced from a single sample in a study of T cells in Graves' hyperthyroidism and ophthalmopathy. The TCR beta CDR3 regions underwent amplification using RNA transcripts as the source. With the HTBI primer set, the TCR CDR3 went through a first round of RT-PCR. TCRdb fed the multiplex PCR reads into MiXCR, producing one record per CDR3 protein. The table has approximately 370,000 distinct CDR3 sequences, about 18% seen once. Sequenced input: blood. The receptor set was obtained from a woman aged 25 to 39 with Graves' hyperthyroidism that later progressed to Graves' ophthalmopathy.

This clonotype was found many times. This chain connects TRBV18 to TRBJ1-6; D unclear. The CDR3 spans 14 residues. V was pared by 3 bases and J by 7 bases, with 10 bases between. Looked up from germline, CDR1 is KGHSH and CDR2 is LQKENI. CDR3 DNA sequence: TGTGCCAGCTCACCGGGGAATCGCAATTCACCCCTCCACTTT. Protein product: CASSPGNRNSPLHF.

This clonotype was found a few times. The chain uses TRBV27 and TRBJ1-1, with a tentative D call TRBD1 (5 bases). This CDR3 spans 15 amino acids. Trimming took off 6 bases at V and 1 base at J, with 15 bases between the two ends. Germline CDR1 is MNHEY and CDR2 is SMNVEV (reference sequence). The CDR3 bases are TGTGCCAGCAGCCGACAGTTCCTCGGGAACACTGAAGCTTTCTTT. Translating it yields CASSRQFLGNTEAFF.

The V gene is TRBV6-1, the J gene TRBJ2-1; D is undetermined. Germline V gene sequence: CDR1 MNHNS, CDR2 SASEGT. V shed 6 bases and J shed 6 bases, with 21 bases lying between them. The CDR3 has 16 residues. This chain's CDR3 is CASRALLGRWSNEQFF. CDR3 bases: TGTGCCAGCAGGGCGTTGTTGGGTAGGTGGAGCAATGAGCAGTTCTTC.

V gene TRBV14 combines with J gene TRBJ1-6; 9 nucleotides align to TRBD1. The CDR3 has 15 amino acids. Germline V gives CDR1 SGHDN, CDR2 FVKESK. Germline trimming cut 4 bases from V and 7 bases from J; bases unmatched to any gene: 5. The CDR3 DNA reads TGTGCCAGCAGCCGGGGACAGGGACAGAATTCACCCCTCCACTTT. This translates into CASSRGQGQNSPLHF.

This clonotype was recorded at least ten times. The chain uses TRBV24-1 and TRBJ2-3; the D is unclear. Trimming stripped 4 bases from V and 2 bases from J, with 6 bases between. Looked up from germline, CDR1 is KGHDR and CDR2 is SFDVKD. This CDR3 comprises 13 residues. Here the CDR3 reads CATSDPNTDTQYF. DNA of the CDR3: TGTGCCACCAGTGACCCCAACACAGATACGCAGTATTTT.

This clonotype has more than one count but fewer than ten. The chain has TRBV6-2 or TRBV6-3 and TRBJ1-1; D perhaps matches TRBD1 (5 bases). Germline V lookup: CDR1 MNHEY, CDR2 SVGEGT. Trimming left V 0 bases short and J 4 bases short, with 9 bases between. This CDR3 comprises 14 residues. Written as DNA, the CDR3 is TGTGCCAGCAGTTACTCAGCGGGGGTCACTGAAGCTTTCTTT. Translated: CASSYSAGVTEAFF.

The sample holds a few counts of this clonotype. The genes are TRBV20-1 and TRBJ1-4, with D perhaps TRBD1 (5 bases). Per germline, CDR1 DFQATT and CDR2 SNEGSKA (reference sequence). V shed 6 bases and J shed 8 bases, with 16 bases lying between them. CDR3 length: 13 residues. CDR3 sequence (DNA): TGCAGTGCCAGGGACCGCTTTTCCGAAAAACTGTTTTTT. Translating gives CSARDRFSEKLFF.

This clonotype was counted ten times or more. This chain links TRBV7-9 with TRBJ2-1; TRBD2 matches at 9 bases. Germline values: CDR1 SEHNR, CDR2 FQNEAQ (reference sequence). After removal of 4 bases from V and 8 bases from J, the junction contained 9 bases not matched to a gene. This CDR3 spans 15 amino acids. The CDR3 DNA follows: TGTGCCAGCAGCTACGCTAGCGGGACCCGCGATGAGCAGTTCTTC. Its translation: CASSYASGTRDEQFF.

This clonotype was recorded many times. The V gene is TRBV24-1, the J gene TRBJ1-2; D unclear. Germline CDR1 KGHDR, CDR2 SFDVKD. The length of the CDR3 is 13 residues. Trimming cost V 6 bases and J 1 base, with 8 bases left between them. The CDR3 nucleotides read TGTGCCACCAGTATCGCGCTTAACTATGGCTACACCTTC. It specifies CATSIALNYGYTF.

This sequence joins TRBV20-1 and TRBJ2-2, with 10 bases fitting TRBD2. Trimming at V came to 3 bases and at J to 7 bases, leaving 11 bases not matched to a gene. Per the germline V gene, CDR1 is DFQATT and CDR2 is SNEGSKA (reference sequence). The CDR3 is made up of 16 amino acids. CDR3 DNA: TGCAGTGCTAGTAGAGTGACTAGCGGGTTGAACGGGGAGCTGTTTTTT. Translation gives CSASRVTSGLNGELFF.

This clonotype was observed a few times. The chain is built from TRBV7-9 and TRBJ2-1; the D gene is possibly TRBD1 (6 bases). V lost 5 bases to trimming and J lost 2 bases, with 13 bases between them. The germline gives CDR1 SEHNR, CDR2 FQNEAQ (reference sequence). The CDR3 loop spans 15 amino acids. CDR3: CASSKTGVAYNEQFF. The CDR3 region has the DNA TGTGCCAGCAGCAAGACAGGAGTCGCCTACAATGAGCAGTTCTTC.

This clonotype was observed at least ten times. The rearrangement links TRBV7-2 to TRBJ2-7, with TRBD2 matching over 11 bases. The ends lost 5 bases at V and 3 bases at J; junction bases unmatched: 27. This CDR3 region has 22 residues. Germline V lookup: CDR1 SGHTA, CDR2 FQGNSA. The CDR3 DNA is TGTGCCAGCAGCCGTAGCCCGTTTTTAGCGGGAGGGCATGCCCGGGCTGGCTACGAGCAGTACTTC. It codes for CASSRSPFLAGGHARAGYEQYF.

V and J are TRBV20-1 and TRBJ1-5, with TRBD1 matching 8 bases. The CDR3 consists of 13 residues. Per germline, CDR1 DFQATT and CDR2 SNEGSKA (reference sequence). After removal of 5 bases from V and 7 bases from J, the junction contained 7 bases not matched to a gene. Here the CDR3 reads CSAVQGGRQPQHF. CDR3 in DNA: TGCAGTGCTGTACAGGGGGGTCGGCAGCCCCAGCATTTT.

At least ten counts were recorded for this clonotype. This rearrangement joins TRBV3-1 to TRBJ1-1, with D tentatively TRBD1 (5 bases). The ends were cut back, 7 bases at V and 6 bases at J, with 18 bases in the middle. There are 14 residues in the CDR3. From germline, CDR1 is LGHDT and CDR2 YNNKEL (reference sequence). DNA of the CDR3: TGTGCCAGCACCCCCGACGGGGCCGGGGCTGAAGCTTTCTTT. This codes for CASTPDGAGAEAFF.

This clonotype has ten or more counts. The chain couples TRBV7-2 to TRBJ1-1; D is uncertain. The CDR3 is made up of 12 amino acids. Trimming left V 3 bases short and J 11 bases short, with 13 bases between. Germline values: CDR1 SGHTA, CDR2 FQGNSA. The CDR3 reads CASSFDLGKAFF. CDR3 nucleotides: TGTGCCAGCAGCTTTGATTTAGGGAAGGCTTTCTTT.

This clonotype was detected ten times or more. The V and J genes are TRBV3-1 and TRBJ2-5; D call uncertain. V shed 2 bases and J shed 2 bases, with 9 bases lying between them. Germline CDR1 reads LGHDT; CDR2 reads YNNKEL (reference sequence). The CDR3 contains 14 residues. In DNA, the CDR3 is TGTGCCAGCAGCCAAAACTATTATCAAGAGACCCAGTACTTC. It is translated as CASSQNYYQETQYF.

This clonotype has a count of ten or more. The chain links TRBV18 to TRBJ1-5; D remains ambiguous. CDR3 length equals 13 residues. CDR1 KGHSH and CDR2 LQKENI come from the germline V gene. Trimming cost V 3 bases and J 6 bases, with 9 bases left between them. CDR3 DNA: TGTGCCAGCTCACCTGGCGGGCTTCAGCCCCAGCATTTT. It encodes CASSPGGLQPQHF.

This clonotype was observed at least ten times. The gene calls are TRBV18 and TRBJ2-3; TRBD2 matches 15 bases. Losses at the gene ends were 0 bases for V and 4 bases for J; bases not matched to a gene: 8. The germline V gene has CDR1 KGHSH and CDR2 LQKENI. This CDR3 region has 19 residues. The CDR3 sequence is CASSPPRTSGGAGSDTQYF. DNA for the CDR3: TGTGCCAGCTCACCACCGAGGACTAGCGGGGGGGCTGGCTCAGATACGCAGTATTTT.

This clonotype showed up many times. The chain combines TRBV2 with TRBJ2-1, with 7 bases fitting TRBD1. Per germline, CDR1 SNHLY and CDR2 FYNNEI. The trim removed 6 bases at V and 10 bases at J, leaving 3 bases unmatched. This CDR3 is 11 amino acids long. This CDR3 is CASRGQKEQFF. CDR3 coding DNA: TGTGCCAGCAGGGGACAGAAGGAGCAGTTCTTC.

This clonotype has a handful of counts. Here the CDR3 reads CASSQGVRGRGNTIYF. In nucleotides, the CDR3 is TGCGCCAGCAGCCAAGGGGTCCGGGGACGTGGAAACACCATATATTTT. The gene calls are TRBV4-1 and TRBJ1-3; weak D call: TRBD1 (5 bases). The CDR3 is made up of 16 amino acids. Trimming cost V 1 base and J 3 bases, with 13 bases left between them. The V gene's germline CDR1 is MGHRA and CDR2 YSYEKL.